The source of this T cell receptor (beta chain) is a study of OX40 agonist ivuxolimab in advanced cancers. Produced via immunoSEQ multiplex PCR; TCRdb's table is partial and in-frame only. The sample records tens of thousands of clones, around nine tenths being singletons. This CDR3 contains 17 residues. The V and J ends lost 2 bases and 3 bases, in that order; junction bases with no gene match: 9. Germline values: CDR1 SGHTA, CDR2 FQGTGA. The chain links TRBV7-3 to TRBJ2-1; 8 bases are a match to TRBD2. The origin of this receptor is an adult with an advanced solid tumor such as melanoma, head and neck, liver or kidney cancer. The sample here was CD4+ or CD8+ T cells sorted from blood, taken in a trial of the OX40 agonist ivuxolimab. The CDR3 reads CASSLAPGRGGYNEQFF. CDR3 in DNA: TGTGCCAGCAGCTTAGCCCCCGGGAGGGGCGGCTACAATGAGCAGTTCTTC.